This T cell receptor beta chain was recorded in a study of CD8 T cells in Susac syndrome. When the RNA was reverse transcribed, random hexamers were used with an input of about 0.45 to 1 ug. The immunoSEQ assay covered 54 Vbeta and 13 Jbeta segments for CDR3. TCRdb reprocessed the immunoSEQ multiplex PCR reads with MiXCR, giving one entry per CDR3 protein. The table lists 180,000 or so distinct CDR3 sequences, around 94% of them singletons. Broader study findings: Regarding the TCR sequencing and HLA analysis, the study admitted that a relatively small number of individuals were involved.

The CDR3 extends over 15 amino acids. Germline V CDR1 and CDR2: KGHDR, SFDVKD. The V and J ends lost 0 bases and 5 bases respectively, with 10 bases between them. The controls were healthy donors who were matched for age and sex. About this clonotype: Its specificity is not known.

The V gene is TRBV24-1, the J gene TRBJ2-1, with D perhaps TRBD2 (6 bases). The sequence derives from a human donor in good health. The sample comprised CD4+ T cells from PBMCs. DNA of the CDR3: TGTGCCACCAGTGATTTGAGGCGGGGAAACAATGAGCAGTTCTTC. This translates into CATSDLRRGNNEQFF.